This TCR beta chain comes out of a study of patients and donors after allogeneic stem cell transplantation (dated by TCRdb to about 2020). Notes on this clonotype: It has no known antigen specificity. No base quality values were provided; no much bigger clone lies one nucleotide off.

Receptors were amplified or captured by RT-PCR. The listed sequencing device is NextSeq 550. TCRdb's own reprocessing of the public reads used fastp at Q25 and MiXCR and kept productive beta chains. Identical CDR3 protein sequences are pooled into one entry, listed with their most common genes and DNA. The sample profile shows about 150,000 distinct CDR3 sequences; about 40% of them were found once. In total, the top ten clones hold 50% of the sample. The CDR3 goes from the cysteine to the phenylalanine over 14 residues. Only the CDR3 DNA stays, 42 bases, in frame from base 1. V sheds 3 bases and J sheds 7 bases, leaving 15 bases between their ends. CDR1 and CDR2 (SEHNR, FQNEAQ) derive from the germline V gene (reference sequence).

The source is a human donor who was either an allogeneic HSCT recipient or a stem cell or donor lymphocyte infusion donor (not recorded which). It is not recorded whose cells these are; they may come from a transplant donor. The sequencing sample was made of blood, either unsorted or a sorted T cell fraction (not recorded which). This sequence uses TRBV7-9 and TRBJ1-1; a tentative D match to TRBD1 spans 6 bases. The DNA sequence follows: TGTGCCAGCAGCTTCGGACAGCGGCTCTATGAAGCTTTCTTT. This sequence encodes CASSFGQRLYEAFF.